Below, 29 T cell receptor beta chains from the same sample are listed, as sequenced in a study of Graves' ophthalmopathy and Graves' hyperthyroidism. Amplification of TCR beta CDR3 regions used RNA transcripts. HTBI-primed first-round RT-PCR preceded second-round multiplex PCR. Via MiXCR, TCRdb re-called the multiplex PCR reads, giving one row per CDR3 protein. The sample lists about 1.2 million distinct CDR3 sequences; about 38% were seen once. Sequenced material: peripheral blood or thyroid tissue (not recorded which). The receptors derive from an adult man with Graves' hyperthyroidism.

This clonotype has a count of ten or more. CDR3 in DNA: TGCGCCAGCAGCCCCCAGGGAGAGCAGTACTTC. This codes for CASSPQGEQYF. The rearrangement uses TRBV5-1 and TRBJ2-7; maybe TRBD1 (5 bases). Deletions cut 4 bases from V and 7 bases from J, with 9 bases between. There are 11 residues in the CDR3. Per the germline V gene, CDR1 is SGHRS and CDR2 is YFSETQ.

With regard to this clonotype: Since a much larger clone is just one base distant, this may be a read error. V is TRBV7-2 and J is TRBJ2-5; D gene ambiguous. Germline values: CDR1 SGHTA, CDR2 FQGNSA. With 1 base removed from V and 2 bases from J, the gap between germline ends came to 8 bases. The CDR3 has 14 residues. The CDR3 DNA reads as TGTGCCAGCAGCTTAGTCTGGATACAAGAGACCCAGTACTTC. Its translation is CASSLVWIQETQYF.

On this clonotype itself: Being one base from a much bigger clone, this may be a read error. The missing conserved phenylalanine or tryptophan at the end of this CDR3 makes a read error likely. This chain links TRBV19 with TRBJ1-1; D unclear. CDR1 is LNHDA and CDR2 is SQIVND in the germline V gene (reference sequence). The V and J ends lost 0 bases and 4 bases respectively, with 12 bases between them. CDR3 length equals 15 residues. CDR3 in amino acids: CASSIDRGAGTEAFY. CDR3 DNA sequence: TGTGCCAGTAGTATAGATCGGGGTGCGGGCACTGAAGCTTTCTAT.

The chain couples TRBV4-3 to TRBJ2-7; no clear D gene. The ends were cut back, 0 bases at V and 4 bases at J, with 13 bases in the middle. The CDR3 has 15 residues. Germline CDR1 is LGHNA and CDR2 is YSLEER. The chain's CDR3 is CASSQEMIGVYEQYF. CDR3 sequence (DNA): TGCGCCAGCAGCCAAGAAATGATCGGAGTGTACGAGCAGTACTTC.

This clonotype was found many times. Here the CDR3 DNA reads TGTGCCAGCAGCCCCCATTCAGTCCTGAAAGAGACCCAGTACTTC. It translates to CASSPHSVLKETQYF. The chain uses TRBV7-8 and TRBJ2-5; D is ambiguous. CDR3 length: 15 residues. Trimming took 5 bases from V and 3 from J, leaving 16 bases between them. CDR1 is SGHVS and CDR2 is FQNEAQ in the germline V gene.

The table lists this clonotype with a few counts. CDR3 coding DNA: TGCAGTGCCACAGGGTCTAAAGAGACCCAGTACTTC. Translated: CSATGSKETQYF. The chain carries TRBV20-1 and TRBJ2-5; perhaps TRBD1 as D (6 bases). CDR3 length: 12 residues. Germline V gives CDR1 DFQATT, CDR2 SNEGSKA (reference sequence). The ends were cut back, 6 bases at V and 3 bases at J, with 11 bases in the middle.

The chain has TRBV19 and TRBJ1-3; no firm D call. V lost 3 bases to trimming and J lost 0 bases, with 12 bases between them. CDR3 length: 16 residues. The germline V gene has CDR1 LNHDA and CDR2 SQIVND (reference sequence). The CDR3 DNA reads TGTGCCAGTAGTATCGAGAGCCGTTTCTCTGGAAACACCATATATTTT. Its protein product is CASSIESRFSGNTIYF.

CDR3 DNA sequence: TGCAGCGTTGCGGTGGGACTAGCGGGAGGCGAGCAGTACTTC. This gives the protein CSVAVGLAGGEQYF. The chain carries TRBV29-1 and TRBJ2-7; TRBD2 matches at 15 bases. This CDR3 is 14 amino acids long. Germline V CDR1 and CDR2: SQVTM, ANQGSEA. V shed 4 bases, J shed 6 bases, and the junction held 4 bases outside the gene matches.

The genes are TRBV27 and TRBJ2-5; D is uncertain. The CDR3 has 15 residues. In germline, CDR1 is MNHEY, CDR2 SMNVEV (reference sequence). Trimming pared 2 bases from V and 0 bases from J, leaving 10 bases between. The CDR3 protein is CASSLIGRHQETQYF. The DNA for the CDR3 is TGTGCCAGCAGTTTAATTGGCAGGCACCAAGAGACCCAGTACTTC.

The genes are TRBV5-1 and TRBJ2-6; 10 bases match TRBD1. CDR1 and CDR2 from the germline V gene are SGHRS and YFSETQ. After removal of 2 bases from V and 15 bases from J, the junction contained 8 bases not matched to a gene. The CDR3 has 14 residues. The DNA for the CDR3 is TGCGCCAGCAGCTTCACCGGGACAGGGGTCGCCCTGACTTTC. Residues: CASSFTGTGVALTF.

This clonotype was counted at least ten times. The chain recombines TRBV20-1 with TRBJ1-2; tentatively, D is TRBD1 (6 bases). V was cut by 3 bases and J by 4 bases, with 18 bases left in between. CDR1 DFQATT and CDR2 SNEGSKA come from the germline V gene (reference sequence). The CDR3 spans 15 residues. In nucleotides, the CDR3 is TGCAGTGCTAGTCCCTACCAGGGGACTTTCTATGGCTACACCTTC. It encodes CSASPYQGTFYGYTF.

The chain joins TRBV10-2 to TRBJ2-7; 12 positions agree with TRBD2. The CDR3 has 15 amino acids. V was clipped by 6 bases and J by 7 bases; unmatched bases: 10. The germline V gene has CDR1 WSHSY and CDR2 SAAADI. The CDR3 is CASSSRLAGDYEQYF. For the CDR3, the DNA is TGCGCCAGCAGCAGCAGACTAGCGGGAGACTATGAGCAGTACTTC.

This chain uses TRBV5-6 with TRBJ1-5; 11 bases are shared with TRBD1. CDR1 and CDR2 from the germline V gene are SGHDT and YYEEEE. The length of the CDR3 is 15 residues. The trim removed 3 bases at V and 6 bases at J, leaving 5 bases unmatched. As DNA, the CDR3 is TGTGCCAGCAGCTCCTGGGACAGGGGGTTTCAGCCCCAGCATTTT. It encodes CASSSWDRGFQPQHF.

Comment on this clonotype: A junction end diverges from the germline sequence, so it may reflect a read error. The V and J genes are TRBV24-1 and TRBJ1-1, with a possible D match to TRBD1 (5 bases). This CDR3 is built from 12 residues. CDR1 is KGHDR, CDR2 SFDVKD, per germline. The CDR3 reads CATSGGGTEAFF. CDR3 DNA sequence: TGTGCCACTAGTGGTGGGGGCACTGAAGCTTTCTTT.

The chain employs TRBV7-6 and TRBJ1-3; D uncertain. The CDR3 is 15 amino acids. Trimming left V 1 base short and J 6 bases short, with 13 bases between. Germline V CDR1 and CDR2: SGHVS, FNYEAQ. The DNA for the CDR3 is TGTGCCAGCAGCTTAGAGGACGGGGATGAAAACACCATATATTTT. Protein sequence: CASSLEDGDENTIYF.

Comments on this clonotype: A much bigger clone sits one base away, suggesting this may be a read error. The gene calls are TRBV11-2 and TRBJ2-5; the D gene is possibly TRBD1 (5 bases). Germline V gene data show CDR1 as SGHAT and CDR2 as FQNNGV. There are 14 residues in the CDR3. The CDR3 DNA sequence: TGTGCCAGCAGCTTACCACAGGCACAAGAGACCCAGTGCTTC. Its protein is CASSLPQAQETQCF.

This clonotype was counted at least ten times. The chain employs TRBV20-1 and TRBJ1-5; tentatively, D is TRBD1 (5 bases). The germline V gene encodes CDR1 DFQATT and CDR2 SNEGSKA (reference sequence). CDR3 size: 14 residues. V was pared by 2 bases and J by 2 bases, with 10 bases between. DNA for the CDR3: TGCAGTGCTAGATCAGCGGGGGGCAATCAGCCCCAGCATTTT. Its translation: CSARSAGGNQPQHF.

Only a few counts were recorded for this clonotype. This rearrangement joins TRBV6-6 to TRBJ2-5; D perhaps matches TRBD1 (6 bases). The CDR3 is 16 residues long. Germline CDR1 and CDR2: MNHNY and SVGAGI (reference sequence). V lost 5 bases and J 3 bases, leaving 19 bases between the germline ends. This CDR3 reads CASSPLTGQEKETQYF. For the CDR3, the DNA is TGTGCCAGCAGTCCACTCACGGGACAAGAGAAAGAGACCCAGTACTTC.

The chain joins TRBV5-4 to TRBJ2-5, with TRBD2 matching over 11 bases. The germline CDR1 and CDR2 sequences are SGHNT and YYREEE (reference sequence). The CDR3 length is 15 residues. Trimming cost V 4 bases and J 4 bases; bases outside gene matches: 6. In nucleotides, the CDR3 is TGTGCCAGCAGCATAGGACTAGCGGGTGGAGAGACCCAGTACTTC. This codes for CASSIGLAGGETQYF.

This sequence joins TRBV19 and TRBJ2-7, with 10 bases identical to TRBD2. Germline V CDR1 and CDR2: LNHDA, SQIVND (reference sequence). V was pared by 0 bases and J by 2 bases, with 13 bases of the junction left unmatched. The CDR3 extends over 19 amino acids. In DNA form, the CDR3 reads TGTGCCAGTAGTATAGATGCTAGCGGGAGCGCGGGTCGGGCCTACGAGCAGTACTTC. Encoded protein: CASSIDASGSAGRAYEQYF.

This rearrangement joins TRBV6-6 to TRBJ2-7; D not certain. The germline V gene encodes CDR1 MNHNY and CDR2 SVGAGI (reference sequence). V gave up 2 bases and J gave up 7 bases, with 12 bases separating them. The CDR3 covers 13 residues. The DNA for the CDR3 is TGTGCCAGCAGTTACGAAATTCGAAGGGAGCAGTACTTC. It yields the protein CASSYEIRREQYF.

CDR3: CAISDSMEAFF. The CDR3, as DNA: TGTGCCATCAGCGATTCTATGGAAGCTTTCTTT. The chain joins TRBV10-3 to TRBJ1-1; D gene uncertain. In germline, CDR1 is ENHRY, CDR2 SYGVKD. The CDR3 has 11 residues. The V and J ends lost 6 bases and 8 bases respectively, with 10 bases between them.

The chain has TRBV15 and TRBJ1-2, with 9 bases lining up with TRBD1. CDR1 and CDR2 from the germline V gene are LNHNV and YYDKDF (reference sequence). CDR3 length equals 14 residues. Germline trimming cut 2 bases from V and 7 bases from J; bases unmatched to any gene: 5. This chain's CDR3 is CATSRTTGGRGYTF. CDR3 DNA: TGTGCCACCAGCAGAACAACAGGGGGCCGTGGCTACACCTTC. The full variable domain, with the rest looked up from reference TRBV15 and TRBJ1-2, is DAMVIQNPRYQVTQFGKPVTLSCSQTLNHNVMYWYQQKSSQAPKLLFHYYDKDFNNEADTPDNFQSRRPNTSFCFLDIRSPGLGDTAMYLCATSRTTGGRGYTFGSGTRLTVV.

Comment on this clonotype: At one end, the junction sequence differs from germline, possibly due to a read error. The CDR3 DNA reads TGTGCCATCAGTTTACAGGGTTTCTACGAGCAGTACTTC. Translation gives CAISLQGFYEQYF. The chain is built from TRBV10-2 and TRBJ2-7; possible D gene TRBD1, 6 bases. In germline, CDR1 is WSHSY, CDR2 SAAADI. This CDR3 is 13 amino acids long.

V is TRBV20-1 and J is TRBJ1-3; D is undetermined. Trimming removed 3 bases from V and 3 bases from J, with 9 bases in between. The CDR3 consists of 13 residues. In germline, CDR1 is DFQATT, CDR2 SNEGSKA (reference sequence). CDR3 in DNA: TGCAGTGCTAGTAGTAGCATTGGAAACACCATATATTTT. Its protein is CSASSSIGNTIYF.

Remarks on this clonotype: It may be a read error: a sequence one base away is much more abundant. V usage is TRBV2 and J usage is TRBJ2-6; either TRBD1 or TRBD2 may fit D (5 bases each). This CDR3 is 17 amino acids long. V gave up 4 bases and J gave up 0 bases, with 13 bases separating them. Germline values: CDR1 SNHLY, CDR2 FYNNEI. The CDR3 DNA follows: TGTGCCAGCAGTGCCGGGGCTCGGGGCTCTGGGGCCAACGTCCTGACTTTC. It is translated as CASSAGARGSGANVLTF.

CDR3 protein: CASSLYGWTEETQYF. In DNA form, the CDR3 reads TGTGCCAGCAGTTTATATGGTTGGACAGAAGAGACCCAGTACTTC. The V gene is TRBV28, the J gene TRBJ2-5; a weak D match, TRBD1 (6 bases). The CDR3 is 15 amino acids. The V end lost 1 base, the J end lost 3 bases, and 12 bases lay between the germline ends. The V gene's germline CDR1 is MDHEN and CDR2 SYDVKM.

This clonotype has at least ten counts. The genes are TRBV12-3 or TRBV12-4 and TRBJ1-6, with D maybe TRBD1 (5 bases). V lost 8 bases to trimming and J lost 6 bases, with 11 bases between them. This CDR3 region has 13 residues. CDR3 in DNA: TGTGCCAGCGGTTCGGGGACTAATTCACCCCTCCACTTT. Translating it yields CASGSGTNSPLHF.

This rearrangement joins TRBV10-3 to TRBJ1-3; 10 positions match TRBD1. Germline V gene data show CDR1 as ENHRY and CDR2 as SYGVKD. The CDR3 loop spans 15 amino acids. J lost 4 bases, V lost 4 bases, and 4 bases had no gene match. DNA for the CDR3: TGTGCCATCAGTGGCCGGGACAGGGGAGGAAACACCATATATTTT. It encodes CAISGRDRGGNTIYF.